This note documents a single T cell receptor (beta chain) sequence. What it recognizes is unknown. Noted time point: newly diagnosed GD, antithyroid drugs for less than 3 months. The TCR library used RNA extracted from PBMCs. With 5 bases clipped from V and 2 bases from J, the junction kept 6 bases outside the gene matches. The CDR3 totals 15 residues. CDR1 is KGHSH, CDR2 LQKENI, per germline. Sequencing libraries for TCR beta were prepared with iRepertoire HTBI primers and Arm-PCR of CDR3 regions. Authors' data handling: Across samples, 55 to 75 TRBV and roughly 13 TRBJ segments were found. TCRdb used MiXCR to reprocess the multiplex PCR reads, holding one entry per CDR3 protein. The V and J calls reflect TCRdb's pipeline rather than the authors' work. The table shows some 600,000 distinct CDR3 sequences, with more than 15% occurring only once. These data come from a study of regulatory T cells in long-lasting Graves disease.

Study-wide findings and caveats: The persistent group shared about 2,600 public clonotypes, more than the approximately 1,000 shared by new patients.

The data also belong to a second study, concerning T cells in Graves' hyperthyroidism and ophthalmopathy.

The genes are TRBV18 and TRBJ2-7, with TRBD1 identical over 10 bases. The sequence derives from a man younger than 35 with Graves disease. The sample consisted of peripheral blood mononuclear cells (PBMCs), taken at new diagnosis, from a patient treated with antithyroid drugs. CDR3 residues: CASSSPGQGPYEQYF. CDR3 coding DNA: TGTGCCAGCTCAAGTCCGGGACAGGGGCCCTACGAGCAGTACTTC. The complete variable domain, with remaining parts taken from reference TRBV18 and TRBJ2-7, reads NAGVMQNPRHLVRRRGQEARLRCSPMKGHSHVYWYRQLPEEGLKFMVYLQKENIIDESGMPKERFSAEFPKEGPSILRIQQVVRGDSAAYFCASSSPGQGPYEQYFGPGTRLTVT.